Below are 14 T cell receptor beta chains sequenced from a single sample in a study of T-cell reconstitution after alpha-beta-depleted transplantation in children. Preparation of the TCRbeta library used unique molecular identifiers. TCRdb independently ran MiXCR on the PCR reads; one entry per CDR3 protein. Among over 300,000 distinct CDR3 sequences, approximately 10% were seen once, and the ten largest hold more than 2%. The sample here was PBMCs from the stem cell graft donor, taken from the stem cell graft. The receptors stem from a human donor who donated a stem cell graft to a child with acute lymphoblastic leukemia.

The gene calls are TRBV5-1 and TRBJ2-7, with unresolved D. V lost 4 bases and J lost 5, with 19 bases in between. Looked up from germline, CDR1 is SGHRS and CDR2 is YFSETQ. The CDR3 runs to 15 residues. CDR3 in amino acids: CASSPRGTLGHEQYF. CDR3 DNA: TGCGCCAGCAGCCCCCGCGGCACCCTAGGCCACGAGCAGTACTTC.

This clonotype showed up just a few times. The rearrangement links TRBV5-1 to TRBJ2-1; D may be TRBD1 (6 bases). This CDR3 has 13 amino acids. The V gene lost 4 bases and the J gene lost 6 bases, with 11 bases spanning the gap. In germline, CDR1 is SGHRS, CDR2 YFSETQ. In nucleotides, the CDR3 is TGCGCCAGCAGCGACAGGTGGGCCAATGAGCAGTTCTTC. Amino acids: CASSDRWANEQFF. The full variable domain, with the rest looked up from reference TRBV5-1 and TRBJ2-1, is KAGVTQTPRYLIKTRGQQVTLSCSPISGHRSVSWYQQTPGQGLQFLFEYFSETQRNKGNFPGRFSGRQFSNSRSEMNVSTLELGDSALYLCASSDRWANEQFFGPGTRLTVL.

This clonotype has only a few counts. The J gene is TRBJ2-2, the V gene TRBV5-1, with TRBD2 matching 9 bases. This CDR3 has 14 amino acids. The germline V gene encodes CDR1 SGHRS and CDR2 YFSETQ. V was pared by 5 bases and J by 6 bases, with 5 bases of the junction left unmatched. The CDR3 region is CASSIAGVPGELFF. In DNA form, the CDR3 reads TGCGCCAGCAGTATAGCGGGAGTCCCCGGGGAGCTGTTTTTT.

The CDR3 here is CASSQEGSYTGELFF. CDR3 nucleotides: TGCGCCAGCAGCCAAGAGGGGAGTTACACCGGGGAGCTGTTTTTT. The V gene is TRBV4-3, the J gene TRBJ2-2, with D perhaps TRBD2 (5 bases). Per germline, CDR1 LGHNA and CDR2 YSLEER. This CDR3 region has 15 residues. Trimming cost V 0 bases and J 3 bases, with 8 bases left between them.

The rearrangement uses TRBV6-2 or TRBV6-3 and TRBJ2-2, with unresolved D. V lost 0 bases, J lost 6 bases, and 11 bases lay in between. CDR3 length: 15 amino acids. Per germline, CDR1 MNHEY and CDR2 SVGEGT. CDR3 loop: CASSYSNQFAGELFF. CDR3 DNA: TGTGCCAGCAGTTACTCGAATCAATTTGCCGGGGAGCTGTTTTTT.

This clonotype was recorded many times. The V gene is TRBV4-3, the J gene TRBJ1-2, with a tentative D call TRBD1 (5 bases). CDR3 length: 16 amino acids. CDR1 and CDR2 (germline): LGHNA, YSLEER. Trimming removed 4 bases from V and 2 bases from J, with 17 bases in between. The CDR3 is CASSRTLSRENYGYTF. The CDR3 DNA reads TGCGCCAGCAGCCGGACCCTTAGCAGGGAAAACTATGGCTACACCTTC.

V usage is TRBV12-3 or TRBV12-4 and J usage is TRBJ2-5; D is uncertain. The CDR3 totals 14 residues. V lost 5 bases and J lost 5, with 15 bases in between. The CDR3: CASSPGRLGETQYF. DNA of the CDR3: TGTGCCAGCAGTCCCGGGCGCCTGGGGGAGACCCAGTACTTC.

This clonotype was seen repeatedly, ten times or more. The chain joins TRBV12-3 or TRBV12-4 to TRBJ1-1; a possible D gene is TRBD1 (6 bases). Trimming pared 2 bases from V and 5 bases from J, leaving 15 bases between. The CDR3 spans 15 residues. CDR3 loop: CASSLKRGARTEAFF. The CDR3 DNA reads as TGTGCCAGCAGTTTAAAACGGGGGGCGCGAACTGAAGCTTTCTTT.

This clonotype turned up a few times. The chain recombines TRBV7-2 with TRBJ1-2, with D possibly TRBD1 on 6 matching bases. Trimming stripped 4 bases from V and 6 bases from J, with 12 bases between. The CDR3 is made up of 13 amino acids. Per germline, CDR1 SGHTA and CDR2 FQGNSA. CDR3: CASSSAQGNGYTF. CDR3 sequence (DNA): TGTGCCAGCAGCTCCGCCCAGGGGAATGGCTACACCTTC.

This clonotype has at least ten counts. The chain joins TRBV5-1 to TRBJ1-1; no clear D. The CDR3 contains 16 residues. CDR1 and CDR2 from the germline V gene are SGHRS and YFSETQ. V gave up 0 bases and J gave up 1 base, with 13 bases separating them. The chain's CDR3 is CASSLDARAPNTEAFF. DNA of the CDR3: TGCGCCAGCAGCTTGGATGCCCGGGCCCCGAACACTGAAGCTTTCTTT.

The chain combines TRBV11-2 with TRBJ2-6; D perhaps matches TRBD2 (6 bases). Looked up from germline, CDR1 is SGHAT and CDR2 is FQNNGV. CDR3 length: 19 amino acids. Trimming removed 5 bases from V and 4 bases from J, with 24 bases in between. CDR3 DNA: TGTGCCAGCAGCCGCAGGGCCGGAGGGTTAATTGGCGGGGCCAACGTCCTGACTTTC. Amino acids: CASSRRAGGLIGGANVLTF.

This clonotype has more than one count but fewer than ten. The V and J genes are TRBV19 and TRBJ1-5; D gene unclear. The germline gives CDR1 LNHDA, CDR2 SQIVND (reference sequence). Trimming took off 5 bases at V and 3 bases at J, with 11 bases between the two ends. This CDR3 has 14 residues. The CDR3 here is CASSRGLVNQPQHF. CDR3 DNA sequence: TGTGCCAGTAGTCGGGGTTTGGTCAATCAGCCCCAGCATTTT.

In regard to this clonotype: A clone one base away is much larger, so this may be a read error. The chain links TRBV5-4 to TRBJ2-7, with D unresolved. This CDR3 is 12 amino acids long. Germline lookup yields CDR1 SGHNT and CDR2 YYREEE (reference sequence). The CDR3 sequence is CAGSPANREQYF. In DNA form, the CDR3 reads TGTGCCGGCAGCCCTGCGAATAGAGAGCAGTACTTC.

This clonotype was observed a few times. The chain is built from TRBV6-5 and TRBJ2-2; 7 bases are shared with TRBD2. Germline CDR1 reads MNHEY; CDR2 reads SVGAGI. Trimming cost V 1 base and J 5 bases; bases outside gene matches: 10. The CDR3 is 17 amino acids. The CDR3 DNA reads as TGTGCCAGCAGTTACTACCCCGGGGAAGCGGGAACCGGGGAGCTGTTTTTT. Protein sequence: CASSYYPGEAGTGELFF.